This T cell receptor (beta chain) was identified in a study of CD8 T cells in ankylosing spondylitis. Findings and limits, study-wide: What seemed typical of ankylosing spondylitis blood was a TCR beta motif built from eight highly homologous variants. Within matched ankylosing spondylitis synovial fluid, disease-linked clones were reportedly significantly enriched. In peripheral blood, disease-linked CD8+ clones occurred at relatively low frequencies.

Libraries of TCR beta came from quantitative 5'-RACE with molecular barcodes. TCRdb recomputed calls from the 5' RACE reads with MiXCR, one row per CDR3 protein. This sample has about 420,000 distinct CDR3 sequences; 20% to 25% occur once, and the top ten carry about 16%. This clonotype was observed a few times. The antigen remains unidentified. CDR3 length: 16 residues. The V gene's germline CDR1 is SGDLS and CDR2 YYNGEE. The V and J ends lost 0 bases and 0 bases respectively, with 11 bases between them. This TCR came from a male donor with ankylosing spondylitis. Sequencing was carried out using blood, either unsorted or a sorted T cell fraction (not recorded which). This chain joins TRBV9 and TRBJ2-3; the D gene is possibly TRBD2 (5 bases). The CDR3 DNA follows: TGTGCCAGCAGCGTAGACGGAGCGGTTAGCACAGATACGCAGTATTTT. Its translation: CASSVDGAVSTDTQYF.